This T cell receptor beta chain derives from a study of memory CD4+ T cells and cytomegalovirus serostatus (dated by TCRdb to between 2018 and 2021). At the level of the whole study: The 33 healthy Belgian adults in the cohort included 9 who were CMV seropositive and 24 who were CMV seronegative. To replicate a published TCR-based CMV serostatus classifier, the researchers sequenced the CD4+ memory TCRbeta repertoires of a Belgian cohort whose cytomegalovirus serostatus was known.

Summary of the overall study and its limitations: The results were interpreted as suggesting that the CMV-associated TCR signature is mostly present in the CD4+ memory repertoire. Among the 150 to 200 previously reported CMV-associated TCRbeta sequences, 60 to 85 showed up in the CD4+ memory repertoires, with each one found in between one and five individuals. A median bootstrapped AUC of around 0.95 with a 95% CI of 0.76-1.00 was achieved on the Belgian cohort by the original-framework classifier. Only CD4+CD45RO+ memory cells were sequenced, unlike the original study, which covered naive and memory CD4+ and CD8+ populations. CMV serostatus prediction reached a median bootstrapped AUC of about 0.95 with the original framework and 0.91 with a US-trained random forest.

This clone was seen a handful of times. This receptor's antigen is unknown. No clone much larger than this one lies a single base away; base qualities are absent. A FACSAria II was used to sort memory CD4+ T cells, defined as single viable CD3+CD4+CD8-CD45RO+ cells. To determine CMV serostatus, a Roche Elecsys assay was used that detects serum IgG against CMV pp150, pp28, p38 and p52. Once the samples were thawed, total CD4+ T cells were enriched through positive selection using CD4 magnetic microbeads. The samples came from a separate study whose specific focus was interrogating the CD4+ T cell memory repertoire. Following standard operating procedures, peripheral blood mononuclear cells were isolated and cryopreserved, while serum was kept at -80 degrees C. CD3-PerCP (BW264/56), CD4-APC (RPA-T4), CD45RO-PE (UCHT1) and CD8-Pacific Orange (3B5) antibodies were used for staining, and non-viable cells were excluded with Sytox blue.

CDR1 and CDR2 (LGHNA, YNFKEQ) derive from the germline V gene. After removal of 5 bases from V and 8 bases from J, the junction retains 8 bases not matched to a gene. The CDR3 goes from the cysteine to the phenylalanine over 15 residues. Of all the DNA, just the CDR3 is kept, 45 bases in frame from base 1. The Quick-DNA Microprep Kit was used to extract genomic DNA from the sorted cells. TCRbeta DNA was amplified with the immunoSEQ hsTCRbeta kit following the manufacturer's protocol. An Illumina MiSeq instrument was used to sequence the TCRbeta libraries. The authors' analysis ran thus. Following removal of out-of-frame sequences, roughly 2 million distinct TCRbeta sequences were retained, with an average of roughly 71,000 per individual. Each individual was scored using the number of about 180 previously reported CMV-associated TCRbeta sequences that the individual carried and the total number of productive distinct TCRbeta sequences. A beta-binomial model was reimplemented in Python, and scikit-learn random forests with default parameters were trained on US cohort data. Classifier performance on the Belgian cohort was summarized as median AUC with percentile confidence intervals calculated over 10,000 bootstrap iterations. Entries here come from immuneACCESS through TCRdb and include only in-frame sequences with V and J called. Some clones fail to appear in such tables; in the studies checked, an unresolved V gene covers under half of the shortfall, and the cause of the remainder is unknown. The V and J calls and clone size are taken from that table; D and trimming were inferred from the DNA. This sample comprises tens of thousands of clones, around 77% of them detected only once. The top ten clones comprise nearly 0.9% of the sample.

This chain joins TRBV4-2 to TRBJ2-1; a stretch of 11 junction bases matches TRBD2. The material sequenced was memory CD4+ T cells from blood. The origin of this receptor is an adult in good health and CMV-seronegative. The nucleotides read TGTGCCAGCAGCTTAGGGCTAGCGGGAGGAGATGAGCAGTTCTTC. Its protein is CASSLGLAGGDEQFF.